Included here is one T cell receptor beta chain sequence, with context. A much larger clone sits a single nucleotide away, making a read error possible. This sample stems from a study of glioma-infiltrating T cells. The germline V gene has CDR1 SGHTA and CDR2 FQGNSA. CDR3 size: 13 residues. Using RNA template, CDR3s of TCR alpha and beta were amplified with iRepertoire arm-PCR. TCRdb reprocessed the multiplex PCR reads via MiXCR and lists one record per CDR3 protein. The sample yields about 130,000 distinct CDR3 sequences, 20% to 25% seen once. The source of this sequence is a human donor with low-grade glioma or glioblastoma, undergoing nonglioma brain surgery, or in good health (not recorded which). Sequencing was carried out using glioma tissue, nonneoplastic brain tissue, or PBMCs (not recorded which). The J gene is TRBJ1-1, the V gene TRBV7-2; D not certain. The CDR3 sequence: CASSAMTYTEALF. In nucleotides, the CDR3 is TGTGCCAGCAGCGCTATGACTTACACTGAAGCTCTCTTT. The full variable domain, rest sourced from reference TRBV7-2 and TRBJ1-1, is GAGVSQSPSNKVTEKGKDVELRCDPISGHTALYWYRQSLGQGLEFLIYFQGNSAPDKSGLPSDRFSAERTGGSVSTLTIQRTQQEDSAVYLCASSAMTYTEALFGQGTRLTVV.